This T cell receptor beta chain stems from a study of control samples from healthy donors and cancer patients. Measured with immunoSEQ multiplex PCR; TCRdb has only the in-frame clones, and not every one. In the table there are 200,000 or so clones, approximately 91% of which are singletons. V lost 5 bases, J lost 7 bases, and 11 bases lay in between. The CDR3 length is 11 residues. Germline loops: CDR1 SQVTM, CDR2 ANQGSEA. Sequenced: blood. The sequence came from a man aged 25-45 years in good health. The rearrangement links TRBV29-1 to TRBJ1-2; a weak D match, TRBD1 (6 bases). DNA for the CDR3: TGCAGCGTTCGACAGGAGGGTGGCTACACCTTC. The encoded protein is CSVRQEGGYTF.